A single T cell receptor (beta chain) is shown here with its context. Its antigen is not yet known. No much larger clonotype is one base removed from it; base qualities were not supplied. One collaborating source in Seattle enrolled patients during active infection and followed them longitudinally through the course of disease. Collaborating institutions collected whole blood in K2EDTA tubes following their own protocols. For TCRbeta analysis, collaborators shipped samples in one of three forms: frozen whole blood, isolated PBMCs, or DNA extracted from either of those sample types. Via the germline V gene (reference sequence), CDR1 is LNHDA and CDR2 SQIVND. There are 13 amino acids in the CDR3, from cysteine to phenylalanine inclusive. The entry retains the CDR3 DNA only, 39 bases that are in frame from base 1. Trimming leaves V shorter by 5 bases and J shorter by 7 bases, with the junction holding 7 bases beyond the gene matches.

TCRbeta CDR3 regions were amplified from genomic DNA using the immunoSEQ Assay, a bias-controlled multiplex PCR. Per the authors' processing: The number of nucleated cells in each sample was estimated from the amplification of reference gene primers within the assay. To quantify the absolute abundance of each unique TCRbeta CDR3 rearrangement, sequence reads were collapsed and filtered. For each sample, productive Simpson clonality was calculated by taking the square root of Simpson's diversity index across productive rearrangements. TCRdb took this table from immuneACCESS and kept in-frame rearrangements with V and J called. Such tables lack part of the clones; where checked against another copy, unresolved V genes explain under half of the gap, and the rest is unexplained. V and J calls and clone size are copied from that table; D and trimming were computed from the DNA. For this sample the table gives 200,000 to 250,000 clones, of which approximately 78% were detected only once. The ten largest clones add up to under 8.5% of the sample.

The sample originates from a study of blood T cell repertoires in COVID-19 (dated by TCRdb to the early 2020s). As for the study more broadly: Samples from collaborators originated in the United States, Italy and Spain and spanned both the acute and convalescent phases of COVID-19. Deeply sampled blood TCRbeta repertoires from subjects exposed to, actively infected with, or recovered from COVID-19 were included in the dataset. HLA class I and class II types, where available, came from metadata supplied by the sample provider rather than from assay-based typing. Samples were obtained from the ongoing ImmuneRACE study (first 160 participants) and from 1,254 subjects provided by 6 global collaborators. Sample metadata almost always included a de-identified subject ID, COVID-19 status, age in years and sex. A freely available public database, intended as a resource for researchers studying the immune response to SARS-CoV-2, is where the repertoires were released. The material from the prospective study consisted of cDNA or gDNA derived from T cells, B-cell-depleted T cells, or PBMCs.

The paper's findings and limits, for the study overall: How much clinical and demographic metadata was included differed by source and by participant, and the metadata was provided uncurated.

The sequence came from an elderly woman with COVID-19, enrolled during active disease. This sequence uses TRBV19 and TRBJ1-2, and 7 junctional nucleotides match TRBD1. Sequenced input: peripheral blood. The CDR3 protein is CASSDRAVGGYTF. The bases are TGTGCCAGTAGTGACAGGGCGGTTGGTGGCTACACCTTC. Full variable domain (CDR3 extended with the reference TRBV19 and TRBJ1-2 proteins): DGGITQSPKYLFRKEGQNVTLSCEQNLNHDAMYWYRQDPGQGLRLIYYSQIVNDFQKGDIAEGYSVSREKKESFPLTVTSAQKNPTAFYLCASSDRAVGGYTFGSGTRLTVV.